The 25 T cell receptor beta chains in this list originate from one sample, sequenced in a study of cytotoxic CD8 clonotypes in ibrutinib-treated CLL. Profiling relied on immunoSEQ multiplex PCR, and the TCRdb table lists in-frame clones only, not all of them. This table has just under 70,000 clones, under 70% appearing once. This specimen consisted of PBMCs, obtained after 12 months of ibrutinib treatment. The receptor set was obtained from a human donor with chronic lymphocytic leukemia.

This chain links TRBV30 with TRBJ1-1, with TRBD1 as a possible D gene (5 bases). V lost 8 bases and J lost 3, with 16 bases in between. CDR3 length: 13 amino acids. CDR1 is GTSNPN, CDR2 SVGIG, per germline (reference sequence). The CDR3 DNA reads TGTGCCGGTGCAACAGGTAGAGACACTGAAGCTTTCTTT. This gives the protein CAGATGRDTEAFF.

The chain recombines TRBV5-4 with TRBJ2-5, with a weak D call TRBD1 (7 bases). Germline lookup yields CDR1 SGHNT and CDR2 YYREEE (reference sequence). Trimming took 4 bases from V and 1 from J, leaving 17 bases between them. There are 16 residues in the CDR3. CDR3 nucleotide sequence: TGTGCCAGCAGCCTCCAGGCAGGGGGGTTCCAAGAGACCCAGTACTTC. It codes for CASSLQAGGFQETQYF.

In nucleotides, the CDR3 is TGTGCCAGCAGCCACTACCCCCGGGGTAGGGGGTACGAGCAGTACTTC. Translating it yields CASSHYPRGRGYEQYF. The chain uses TRBV14 and TRBJ2-7, with D possibly being TRBD1 (6 bases). The CDR3 totals 16 residues. V was clipped by 3 bases and J by 4 bases, with 19 bases between them. CDR1 is SGHDN and CDR2 is FVKESK in the germline V gene.

V usage is TRBV6-1 and J usage is TRBJ1-1; D is unresolved. CDR3 length equals 16 residues. Trimming shortened V by 2 bases and J by 0 bases, and 13 bases separated the two germline ends. Germline CDR1 reads MNHNS; CDR2 reads SASEGT. CDR3 sequence reads: CASSESFTNLNTEAFF. CDR3 DNA sequence: TGTGCCAGCAGTGAATCTTTCACAAACCTGAACACTGAAGCTTTCTTT.

This clone was picked up one time. This chain connects TRBV11-2 to TRBJ2-5; TRBD1 or TRBD2 may be the D gene (6 bases each). CDR1 and CDR2 (germline): SGHAT, FQNNGV. V lost 4 bases and J lost 1, with 19 bases in between. CDR3 length: 17 amino acids. Here the CDR3 reads CASSSFGGPTPQETQYF. Written as DNA, the CDR3 is TGTGCCAGCAGCTCATTCGGGGGCCCTACTCCCCAAGAGACCCAGTACTTC.

The sample holds many counts of this clone. This chain links TRBV7-6 with TRBJ2-1; no clear D. Germline loops: CDR1 SGHVS, CDR2 FNYEAQ. This CDR3 is built from 15 residues. V was cut by 1 base and J by 4 bases, with 11 bases left in between. The DNA of the CDR3 is TGTGCCAGCAGCTTAGTTTCCGGACGGTACAATGAGCAGTTCTTC. Encoded protein: CASSLVSGRYNEQFF.

This clone appeared a few times. The chain is built from TRBV2 and TRBJ1-5, with unresolved D. The CDR3 is 14 residues long. Looked up from germline, CDR1 is SNHLY and CDR2 is FYNNEI. Trimming removed 1 base at V and 7 bases at J, with 11 bases between. The CDR3 spells CASSEGRVRQPQHF. As DNA, the CDR3 is TGTGCCAGCAGTGAAGGGCGCGTCCGGCAGCCCCAGCATTTT.

The rearrangement uses TRBV5-4 and TRBJ1-2; no clear D gene. V gave up 0 bases and J gave up 8 bases, with 14 bases separating them. CDR1 and CDR2 from the germline V gene are SGHNT and YYREEE (reference sequence). The CDR3 loop spans 14 amino acids. The CDR3 sequence: CASSLDNQQLGYTF. CDR3 DNA sequence: TGTGCCAGCAGCTTGGACAATCAGCAGTTAGGCTACACCTTC.

The chain links TRBV18 to TRBJ1-3; D is perhaps TRBD1 (6 bases). This CDR3 comprises 17 residues. Germline CDR1 and CDR2: KGHSH and LQKENI. Trimming removed 1 base at V and 0 bases at J, with 13 bases between. The CDR3 region is CASSPQGHRFSGNTIYF. The DNA of the CDR3 is TGTGCCAGCTCACCACAGGGACACCGGTTCTCTGGAAACACCATATATTTT.

The V and J genes are TRBV18 and TRBJ2-3; no firm D call. Germline values: CDR1 KGHSH, CDR2 LQKENI. V was clipped by 10 bases and J by 6 bases, with 14 bases between them. This CDR3 region has 12 residues. The CDR3 region has the DNA TGTGCCACCACAAACCAAGGCGATACGCAGTATTTT. This sequence encodes CATTNQGDTQYF.

This chain uses TRBV14 with TRBJ2-7; D unclear. V was cut by 1 base and J by 3 bases, with 4 bases left in between. This CDR3 region has 12 residues. Germline V lookup: CDR1 SGHDN, CDR2 FVKESK. This CDR3 reads CASSQARYEQYF. Here the CDR3 DNA reads TGTGCCAGCAGCCAAGCCCGCTACGAGCAGTACTTC.

V and J are TRBV9 and TRBJ2-3, with 10 bases matching TRBD2. The length of the CDR3 is 17 residues. CDR1 and CDR2 from the germline V gene are SGDLS and YYNGEE. V lost 3 bases to trimming and J lost 0 bases; unmatched junction nucleotides: 7. In DNA form, the CDR3 reads TGTGCCAGCAGCGCATTTAGCGGGGGGTCTAGCACAGATACGCAGTATTTT. Protein product: CASSAFSGGSSTDTQYF.

This clone was seen many times. The chain recombines TRBV7-9 with TRBJ1-4; TRBD1 matches 8 bases. V gave up 6 bases and J gave up 8 bases; unmatched junction bases: 8. CDR1 and CDR2 (germline): SEHNR, FQNEAQ (reference sequence). The CDR3 length is 14 residues. The CDR3 region has the DNA TGTGCCAGCAGTCCCAGGGGGCGCGGGGAAAAACTGTTTTTT. It is translated as CASSPRGRGEKLFF.

The chain uses TRBV2 and TRBJ1-6; D gene ambiguous. Deletions cut 7 bases from V and 6 bases from J, with 22 bases between. This CDR3 is built from 17 residues. Per germline, CDR1 SNHLY and CDR2 FYNNEI. CDR3 coding DNA: TGTGCCAGCAAGACGCCACAGAGGGATTGGAGTAATTCACCCCTCCACTTT. Amino acid sequence: CASKTPQRDWSNSPLHF.

This chain connects TRBV7-2 to TRBJ2-7, with D perhaps matching TRBD1 or TRBD2 (5 bases each). The CDR3 extends over 17 amino acids. Trimming pared 0 bases from V and 5 bases from J, leaving 20 bases between. The germline V gene has CDR1 SGHTA and CDR2 FQGNSA. The CDR3 protein is CASSLAFGGVTSHEQYF. The CDR3 nucleotides are TGTGCCAGCAGCTTAGCGTTTGGGGGAGTTACTAGTCACGAGCAGTACTTC.

The V and J genes are TRBV28 and TRBJ2-7, with no clear D. This CDR3 is built from 15 residues. Germline assignment: CDR1 MDHEN and CDR2 SYDVKM. V was pared by 4 bases and J by 2 bases, with 15 bases between. The chain's CDR3 is CASSSFGRPTYEQYF. In DNA form, the CDR3 reads TGTGCCAGCAGTTCCTTCGGACGGCCTACCTACGAGCAGTACTTC.

This clone occurred a few times. The chain couples TRBV19 to TRBJ2-7; 10 bases line up with TRBD2. The trim removed 6 bases at V and 6 bases at J, leaving 8 bases unmatched. This CDR3 comprises 14 residues. The germline V gene has CDR1 LNHDA and CDR2 SQIVND (reference sequence). The CDR3 sequence: CASRSTAGGSEQYF. CDR3 nucleotides: TGTGCCAGTAGGTCCACAGCGGGAGGGTCCGAGCAGTACTTC.

This clone was recorded a few times. In DNA form, the CDR3 reads TGTGCCAGCAGCTTGGGGACCACACGGGAAAAACTGTTTTTT. Protein product: CASSLGTTREKLFF. This chain connects TRBV7-2 to TRBJ1-4; perhaps TRBD1 as D (5 bases). The CDR3 length is 14 residues. V dropped 3 bases and J dropped 8 bases, with 13 bases sitting between them. Germline V gene lookup returns CDR1 SGHTA and CDR2 FQGNSA.

The genes are TRBV10-3 and TRBJ2-2; the match to TRBD2 covers 7 bases. Germline loops: CDR1 ENHRY, CDR2 SYGVKD. With V trimmed by 7 bases and J by 4 bases, 3 bases remained unmatched. CDR3 length: 13 amino acids. The CDR3 here is CAITGLVTGELFF. The CDR3 DNA is TGTGCCATCACCGGACTAGTCACCGGGGAGCTGTTTTTT.

The chain is built from TRBV18 and TRBJ2-2, with D unresolved. Trimming took 4 bases from V and 6 from J, leaving 15 bases between them. Germline lookup yields CDR1 KGHSH and CDR2 LQKENI. The CDR3 sequence is 15 residues long. This CDR3 is CASSRGLGPSGELFF. The CDR3 DNA reads TGTGCCAGCTCACGTGGTTTAGGACCGTCCGGGGAGCTGTTTTTT.

The chain has TRBV10-3 and TRBJ2-2; D possibly corresponds to TRBD1 (6 bases). Germline V gives CDR1 ENHRY, CDR2 SYGVKD. This CDR3 has 15 amino acids. V was cut by 3 bases and J by 0 bases, with 8 bases left in between. The CDR3 DNA is TGTGCCATCAGTGAAAGGGGGACGAACACCGGGGAGCTGTTTTTT. It is translated as CAISERGTNTGELFF.

V usage is TRBV6-6 and J usage is TRBJ2-3; TRBD2 matches 8 bases. The CDR3 is 15 residues long. The J segment lost 4 bases and the V segment lost 5 bases, leaving 8 bases of the junction unmatched. Germline V gene lookup returns CDR1 MNHNY and CDR2 SVGAGI (reference sequence). The CDR3: CASSLNSGEADTQYF. For the CDR3, the DNA is TGTGCCAGCAGTCTCAATAGCGGGGAGGCAGATACGCAGTATTTT.

This chain links TRBV19 with TRBJ2-7, with D perhaps TRBD1 (6 bases). V was shortened by 4 bases and J by 7 bases, with 14 bases between the two germline ends. This CDR3 comprises 13 residues. Germline V lookup: CDR1 LNHDA, CDR2 SQIVND (reference sequence). The CDR3 here is CASSSQTGLEQYF. CDR3 coding DNA: TGTGCCAGTAGTAGCCAAACAGGGTTGGAGCAGTACTTC.

The chain joins TRBV7-8 to TRBJ1-2, with D perhaps matching TRBD1 (6 bases). The CDR3 runs 16 residues. Trimming cost V 1 base and J 2 bases, with 14 bases left between them. CDR1 is SGHVS, CDR2 FQNEAQ, per germline. Here the CDR3 reads CASSLGGRGANYGYTF. As DNA, the CDR3 is TGTGCCAGCAGCTTAGGAGGCCGGGGGGCAAACTATGGCTACACCTTC.

The chain uses TRBV5-6 and TRBJ1-6, with D unresolved. Trimming took off 4 bases at V and 7 bases at J, with 9 bases between the two ends. The CDR3 consists of 13 residues. CDR1 SGHDT and CDR2 YYEEEE come from the germline V gene. The CDR3 loop reads CASSRPANSPLHF. The CDR3 DNA reads as TGTGCCAGCAGCAGGCCGGCGAATTCACCCCTCCACTTT.